This is a list of T cell receptor beta chains from one sample in a study of cytomegalovirus exposure and HLA in healthy donors. Measured with immunoSEQ multiplex PCR; TCRdb has only the in-frame clones, and not every one. The data show fewer than 400,000 clones, 88% seen once. The material sequenced was PBMCs. The receptors stem from a man aged 25 to 40 in good health and CMV-seronegative. The CDR3 runs from the conserved cysteine through the conserved F or W. Fields, in order: V gene, J gene, CDR3 protein.

v_gene: TRBV5-1
j_gene: TRBJ2-5
CDR3aa: CASSLGKGVQETQYF

v_gene: TRBV9
j_gene: TRBJ2-5
CDR3aa: CASSPRQGEDQETQYF

v_gene: TRBV15
j_gene: TRBJ1-2
CDR3aa: CATSRGGSNYGYTF

v_gene: TRBV7-2
j_gene: TRBJ1-1
CDR3aa: CASSLAGYGGTEAFF

v_gene: TRBV29-1
j_gene: TRBJ1-2
CDR3aa: CSVEGGPNYGYTF

v_gene: TRBV12-5
j_gene: TRBJ2-7
CDR3aa: CASGLTVTYEQYF

v_gene: TRBV30
j_gene: TRBJ1-2
CDR3aa: CAWTPDRGLGGYTF

v_gene: TRBV19
j_gene: TRBJ1-2
CDR3aa: CASSIQTGNYGYTF

v_gene: TRBV5-6
j_gene: TRBJ1-2
CDR3aa: CASSLVQVYGYTF

v_gene: TRBV4-3
j_gene: TRBJ1-2
CDR3aa: CASSQVTGARGYTF

v_gene: TRBV2
j_gene: TRBJ2-4
CDR3aa: CASKSGGAANIQYF

v_gene: TRBV7-2
j_gene: TRBJ2-3
CDR3aa: CASSLVGGGTDTQYF

v_gene: TRBV9
j_gene: TRBJ2-5
CDR3aa: CASSVANGQETQYF

v_gene: TRBV6-5
j_gene: TRBJ1-1
CDR3aa: CASRRTGVVTEAFF

v_gene: TRBV27
j_gene: TRBJ1-5
CDR3aa: CASSQTGRKQPQHF

v_gene: TRBV4-1
j_gene: TRBJ2-4
CDR3aa: CASSQSGHIQYF

v_gene: TRBV9
j_gene: TRBJ2-1
CDR3aa: CASSASGPPSSYSYNEQFF

v_gene: TRBV6-1
j_gene: TRBJ2-5
CDR3aa: CASSANRDTRQETQYF

v_gene: TRBV11-2
j_gene: TRBJ1-6
CDR3aa: CASSLLGQGRSPLHF

v_gene: TRBV2
j_gene: TRBJ2-3
CDR3aa: CASSDIILSDTQYF

v_gene: TRBV19
j_gene: TRBJ2-1
CDR3aa: CASSIATSGAYNEQFF

v_gene: TRBV7-6
j_gene: TRBJ1-6
CDR3aa: CASSWDSNSPLHF

v_gene: TRBV7-2
j_gene: TRBJ1-5
CDR3aa: CASRGRGKQPQHF

v_gene: TRBV11-2
j_gene: TRBJ2-4
CDR3aa: CASSLVGSAAKNIQYF

v_gene: TRBV10-3
j_gene: TRBJ2-7
CDR3aa: CAIREGSGEQYF

v_gene: TRBV9
j_gene: TRBJ2-1
CDR3aa: CASSAPGGNNEQFF

v_gene: TRBV6-5
j_gene: TRBJ2-3
CDR3aa: CASSYSSGDTDTQYF

v_gene: TRBV6-5
j_gene: TRBJ2-5
CDR3aa: CASSYWGQGGTETQYF

v_gene: TRBV6-6
j_gene: TRBJ2-2
CDR3aa: CASRPTGSGTGELFF

v_gene: TRBV9
j_gene: TRBJ1-1
CDR3aa: CASRIGDTEAFF